Each of the 8 T cell receptor beta chains below was sequenced from the same sample in a study of control samples from healthy donors and cancer patients. Repertoires were generated with immunoSEQ multiplex PCR, while TCRdb's copy carries only in-frame clones and drops some. The sample records about 140,000 clones, 92% being singletons. Specimen: blood. The receptors derive from a man younger than 40 in good health.

The rearrangement links TRBV30 to TRBJ1-5; D gene uncertain. Looked up from germline, CDR1 is GTSNPN and CDR2 is SVGIG (reference sequence). Trimming stripped 0 bases from V and 4 bases from J, with 10 bases between. The CDR3 covers 14 residues. Written as DNA, the CDR3 is TGTGCCTGGAGTGTTATGGGAGGGAATCAGCCCCAGCATTTT. This encodes CAWSVMGGNQPQHF.

The J gene is TRBJ1-2, the V gene TRBV12-3 or TRBV12-4, with D tentatively TRBD1 (5 bases). CDR3 size: 13 residues. The V end was cut by 6 bases, the J end by 4 bases, with 12 bases between. CDR3 bases: TGTGCCAGCAGACCGGGACGGAGCTATGGCTACACCTTC. This translates into CASRPGRSYGYTF.

The genes are TRBV19 and TRBJ1-1; 7 bases are shared with TRBD1. CDR3 length: 12 residues. CDR1 LNHDA and CDR2 SQIVND come from the germline V gene (reference sequence). V shed 5 bases and J 11 bases; nucleotides not matched to a gene: 8. This CDR3 is CASSPRQGKAFF. Here the CDR3 DNA reads TGTGCCAGTAGTCCGCGACAGGGTAAGGCTTTCTTT.

The V call is TRBV27, the J call TRBJ1-5; TRBD1 aligns across 8 bases. CDR1 and CDR2 (germline): MNHEY, SMNVEV (reference sequence). The J segment lost 4 bases and the V segment lost 6 bases, leaving 8 bases of the junction unmatched. The CDR3 contains 15 residues. Written as DNA, the CDR3 is TGTGCCAGCAGAGCAACAGGGGGGGGGAATCAGCCCCAGCATTTT. This sequence encodes CASRATGGGNQPQHF.

The chain carries TRBV6-1 and TRBJ1-2; 10 nucleotides align to TRBD1. The CDR3 is made up of 15 amino acids. Trimming cost V 3 bases and J 8 bases; bases outside gene matches: 9. The V gene's germline CDR1 is MNHNS and CDR2 SASEGT. Here the CDR3 DNA reads TGTGCCAGCAGTGATGAGACAGGGGGCGCGGGGGGCTACACCTTC. Its protein is CASSDETGGAGGYTF.

This CDR3 is CASSEGVYGYTF. The CDR3 coding sequence is TGTGCCAGCAGTGAAGGCGTCTATGGCTACACCTTC. V and J are TRBV6-1 and TRBJ1-2; no clear D gene. V was pared by 1 base and J by 4 bases, with 4 bases between. Germline V gene data show CDR1 as MNHNS and CDR2 as SASEGT. The CDR3 contains 12 residues.

This CDR3 reads CASSLGQSLNEKLFF. CDR3 DNA sequence: TGTGCCAGCAGCTTAGGACAGAGTCTGAATGAAAAACTGTTTTTT. This chain uses TRBV7-2 with TRBJ1-4, with D possibly TRBD1 on 5 matching bases. The CDR3 loop spans 15 amino acids. V was cut by 1 base and J by 5 bases, with 11 bases left in between. The germline V gene has CDR1 SGHTA and CDR2 FQGNSA.

The CDR3 nucleotides are TGTGCCATCAGTAGGGGCGCCGGAGATACGCAGTATTTT. It translates to CAISRGAGDTQYF. The V and J genes are TRBV10-3 and TRBJ2-3; weak D call: TRBD1 (5 bases). Deletions cut 5 bases from V and 5 bases from J, with 11 bases between. The germline V gene encodes CDR1 ENHRY and CDR2 SYGVKD. The CDR3 is 13 amino acids.